This TCR beta chain was sequenced for a study of blood T cells in healthy people across ages. Alongside a J-beta primer mix, a sample-barcoded 5' primer served in a second PCR lasting about 6 to 11 cycles. Unique molecular identifiers of 12 random nucleotides labeled each cDNA. TCRdb re-derived calls from the 5' RACE reads in MiXCR, one entry per CDR3 protein. Seen here are about 1 million distinct CDR3 sequences, 45% observed once, and the top ten hold over 15%. The CDR3 spans 19 residues. V shed 4 bases and J shed 4 bases, with 26 bases lying between them. Germline V lookup: CDR1 SGHTA, CDR2 FQGTGA.

Sequencing was done on a sample of blood. The genes are TRBV7-3 and TRBJ2-1; D is perhaps TRBD1 or TRBD2 (5 bases each). The source is a woman aged 55-69 years in good health. The CDR3 here is CASSSTPGDMGREYNEQFF. The CDR3 DNA sequence: TGTGCCAGCAGCTCGACCCCTGGGGATATGGGCAGGGAGTACAATGAGCAGTTCTTC. The complete variable domain, with remaining parts taken from reference TRBV7-3 and TRBJ2-1, reads GAGVSQTPSNKVTEKGKYVELRCDPISGHTALYWYRQSLGQGPEFLIYFQGTGAADDSGLPNDRFFAVRPEGSVSTLKIQRTERGDSAVYLCASSSTPGDMGREYNEQFFGPGTRLTVL.